This T cell receptor beta chain stems from a study of graft-versus-host responses after intestinal transplantation. Points from the study as a whole: Across patients carrying graft-donor T cell macrochimerism, allografts held high graft-versus-host to host-versus-graft clonal ratios. Early post-transplant HvG declines were associated with peak circulating GvH clone levels. GvH clones surfaced in recipient marrow, some emerging earlier in ileum or blood.

Trimming cost V 4 bases and J 3 bases, with 12 bases left between them. There are 15 residues in the CDR3. Germline loops: CDR1 PRHDT, CDR2 FYEKMQ (reference sequence). TCRdb's copy holds only in-frame clones and misses some; the assay was immunoSEQ multiplex PCR. Of roughly 70,000 clones listed, roughly 92% are singletons. With regard to this clone: Antigen unknown.

This chain uses TRBV13 with TRBJ2-2, with a tentative D call TRBD2 (5 bases). The sequence derives from a human patient who received an intestinal transplant, so some T cells may come from the graft donor. The sample consisted of bone marrow, taken 700 to 850 days after intestinal transplantation. The CDR3 bases are TGTGCCAGCAGCTACAGCGGACTCGACACCGGGGAGCTGTTTTTT. Translation gives CASSYSGLDTGELFF.